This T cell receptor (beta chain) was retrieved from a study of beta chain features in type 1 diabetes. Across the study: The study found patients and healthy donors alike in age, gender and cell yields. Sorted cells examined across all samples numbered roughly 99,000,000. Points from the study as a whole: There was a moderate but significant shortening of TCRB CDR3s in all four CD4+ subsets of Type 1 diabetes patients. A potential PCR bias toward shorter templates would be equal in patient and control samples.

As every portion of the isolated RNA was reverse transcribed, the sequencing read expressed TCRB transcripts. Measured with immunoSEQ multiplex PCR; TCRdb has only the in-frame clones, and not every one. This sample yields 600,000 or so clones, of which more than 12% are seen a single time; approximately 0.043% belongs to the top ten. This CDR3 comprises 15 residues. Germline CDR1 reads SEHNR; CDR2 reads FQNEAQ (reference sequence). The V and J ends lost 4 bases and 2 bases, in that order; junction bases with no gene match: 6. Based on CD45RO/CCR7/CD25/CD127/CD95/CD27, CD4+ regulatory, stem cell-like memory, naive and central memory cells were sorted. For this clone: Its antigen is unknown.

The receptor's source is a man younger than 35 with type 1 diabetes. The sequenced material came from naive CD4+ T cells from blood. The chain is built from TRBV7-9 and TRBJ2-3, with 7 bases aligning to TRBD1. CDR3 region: CASSSGQSATDTQYF. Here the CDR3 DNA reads TGTGCCAGCAGCTCGGGACAGTCAGCCACAGATACGCAGTATTTT.